These 14 T cell receptor beta chains came from one sample sequenced in a study of T cell responses to AZD1222 COVID-19 vaccine. Sequencing used immunoSEQ multiplex PCR; TCRdb keeps in-frame clones, though not all of them. The sample consists of under 110,000 clones, about 90% of them appearing once. The sequenced sample was peripheral blood, obtained 28 days after the second AZD1222 dose. Every receptor here comes from an adult who received the AZD1222 COVID-19 vaccine.

This chain uses TRBV9 with TRBJ1-1; D is unresolved. V shed 4 bases and J shed 4 bases, with 11 bases lying between them. CDR1 is SGDLS, CDR2 YYNGEE, per germline. The CDR3 is 13 amino acids. The CDR3 DNA is TGTGCCAGCAGCCCCGCTGGAGGCACTGAAGCTTTCTTT. Translated: CASSPAGGTEAFF.

V and J are TRBV6-6 and TRBJ1-6; TRBD1 might be the D (6 bases). CDR1 is MNHNY and CDR2 is SVGAGI in the germline V gene (reference sequence). V was clipped by 4 bases and J by 4 bases, with 8 bases between them. The CDR3 is made up of 14 amino acids. For the CDR3, the DNA is TGTGCCAGCAGTTCGGACAGTTATAATTCACCCCTCCACTTT. It is translated as CASSSDSYNSPLHF.

The chain is built from TRBV28 and TRBJ2-7, with a tentative D call TRBD2 (6 bases). In germline, CDR1 is MDHEN, CDR2 SYDVKM. Between the trimmed V and J ends, which lost 0 bases and 4 bases, there was a span of 19 bases. This CDR3 region has 17 residues. CDR3 loop: CASSLWVRESPTYEQYF. The CDR3 nucleotides read TGTGCCAGCAGTTTATGGGTTCGGGAGTCCCCTACATACGAGCAGTACTTC.

The rearrangement joins TRBV5-6 to TRBJ2-7; D might be TRBD2 (5 bases). Looked up from germline, CDR1 is SGHDT and CDR2 is YYEEEE. The CDR3 totals 14 residues. The ends were cut back, 4 bases at V and 5 bases at J, with 16 bases in the middle. CDR3 residues: CASSRTAGAHEQYF. The CDR3 coding sequence is TGTGCCAGCAGCCGGACGGCGGGCGCGCACGAGCAGTACTTC.

On this clone: An end of the junction does not agree with germline; a read error may underlie this. This sequence joins TRBV7-7 and TRBJ2-7, with TRBD1 matching over 9 bases. Germline loops: CDR1 SSHAT, CDR2 FNYEAQ (reference sequence). The CDR3 consists of 14 residues. In nucleotides, the CDR3 is TGTGCTAGCAGCCCGGGACAGGGATCCAACGAGCAGTACTTC. Residues: CASSPGQGSNEQYF.

The V call is TRBV4-1, the J call TRBJ2-5; 8 bases are a match to TRBD2. Per germline, CDR1 MGHRA and CDR2 YSYEKL. The CDR3 extends over 19 amino acids. J gave up 2 bases and V 1 base, and 15 bases lay outside the gene matches. Here the CDR3 reads CASSQGSFYSGAVQETQYF. For the CDR3, the DNA is TGCGCCAGCAGCCAAGGGTCGTTCTATAGCGGGGCGGTACAAGAGACCCAGTACTTC.

This clone was seen a single time. The chain uses TRBV27 and TRBJ1-6; D call uncertain. Germline V gene data show CDR1 as MNHEY and CDR2 as SMNVEV (reference sequence). V gave up 8 bases and J gave up 8 bases, with 16 bases separating them. The CDR3 runs to 14 residues. The CDR3 coding sequence is TGTGCCAGCGGGTCGGTGGGTGGGTATTCACCCCTCCACTTT. Its protein is CASGSVGGYSPLHF.

J is TRBJ1-3 and V is TRBV2, with a weak D call TRBD1 (5 bases). There are 16 residues in the CDR3. The germline V gene encodes CDR1 SNHLY and CDR2 FYNNEI. V lost 5 bases to trimming and J lost 4 bases, with 18 bases between them. The CDR3 sequence is CASSRGDAQGGNTIYF. For the CDR3, the DNA is TGTGCCAGCAGTCGGGGAGATGCCCAGGGAGGAAACACCATATATTTT.

With respect to this clone: The DNA is omitted, as the CDR3 cannot be located on it reliably, and the CDR3 follows TCRdb's listing. The V gene is TRBV7-2, the J gene TRBJ1-1. Germline CDR1 SGHTA, CDR2 FQGNSA. The CDR3 is 15 residues long, ends included. CDR3 loop: CASSFGPGDLTEAFF.

This chain connects TRBV30 to TRBJ1-4, with TRBD1 as a possible D gene (5 bases). This CDR3 contains 14 residues. Trimming took off 4 bases at V and 4 bases at J, with 13 bases between the two ends. CDR1 GTSNPN and CDR2 SVGIG come from the germline V gene (reference sequence). CDR3 nucleotide sequence: TGTGCCTGGAAAAAAGGCAGGGATAATGAAAAACTGTTTTTT. This sequence encodes CAWKKGRDNEKLFF.

To note about this clone: Other DNA sequences in this sample translate to the same CDR3. The rearrangement uses TRBV28 and TRBJ1-5; D unresolved. The CDR3 totals 12 residues. CDR1 MDHEN and CDR2 SYDVKM come from the germline V gene. The V end lost 4 bases, the J end lost 3 bases, and 4 bases lay between the germline ends. The CDR3, as DNA: TGTGCCAGCAGTTCCCTCAATCAGCCCCAGCATTTT. Translating gives CASSSLNQPQHF.

The chain recombines TRBV27 with TRBJ1-2; weak D call: TRBD1 (6 bases). The CDR3 totals 13 residues. V dropped 2 bases and J dropped 5 bases, with 9 bases sitting between them. The germline V gene encodes CDR1 MNHEY and CDR2 SMNVEV (reference sequence). CDR3 in DNA: TGTGCCAGCAGTTTAATACAGGGATATGGCTACACCTTC. This translates into CASSLIQGYGYTF.

This clone was detected only once. J is TRBJ2-7 and V is TRBV14; TRBD1 matches at 9 bases. J gave up 12 bases and V 4 bases, and 13 bases lay outside the gene matches. The CDR3 consists of 14 residues. In germline, CDR1 is SGHDN, CDR2 FVKESK. In DNA, the CDR3 is TGTGCCAGCAGCCGGTCCGGGACAGGGCATTTGAGGTACTTC. This codes for CASSRSGTGHLRYF. The complete variable domain, with remaining parts taken from reference TRBV14 and TRBJ2-7, reads EAGVTQFPSHSVIEKGQTVTLRCDPISGHDNLYWYRRVMGKEIKFLLHFVKESKQDESGMPNNRFLAERTGGTYSTLKVQPAELEDSGVYFCASSRSGTGHLRYFGPGTRLTVT.

This clone was seen a handful of times. The chain carries TRBV9 and TRBJ1-6; no definite D call. The CDR3 runs 12 residues. Trimming shortened V by 0 bases and J by 11 bases, and 6 bases separated the two germline ends. Germline V gene data show CDR1 as SGDLS and CDR2 as YYNGEE. In DNA, the CDR3 is TGTGCCAGCAGCGTAGATGGCCCACCCCTCCACTTT. Translating it yields CASSVDGPPLHF.